These 18 T cell receptor beta chains came from one sample sequenced in a study of blood T cell repertoires in COVID-19. Repertoires were generated with immunoSEQ multiplex PCR, while TCRdb's copy carries only in-frame clones and drops some. This table has some 200,000 clones, roughly 87% appearing once. Source material: PBMCs or T cells enriched from blood (not recorded which). The receptors here all came from a man aged 18 to 29 with acute COVID-19.

The gene calls are TRBV5-1 and TRBJ2-5; 14 nucleotides match TRBD2. Germline values: CDR1 SGHRS, CDR2 YFSETQ. V shed 3 bases, J shed 2 bases, and the junction held 6 bases outside the gene matches. CDR3 length: 17 amino acids. CDR3 nucleotides: TGCGCCAGCAGCTCAAAGGGGACTAGCGGGAGACAAGAGACCCAGTACTTC. This gives the protein CASSSKGTSGRQETQYF.

V usage is TRBV4-1 and J usage is TRBJ1-3; 9 nucleotides agree with TRBD1. The CDR3 spans 17 residues. CDR1 and CDR2 (germline): MGHRA, YSYEKL. The trim removed 2 bases at V and 3 bases at J, leaving 8 bases unmatched. CDR3: CASSQLLQGARGNTIYF. The CDR3 DNA reads TGCGCCAGCAGCCAACTTCTACAGGGGGCTCGTGGAAACACCATATATTTT.

This chain uses TRBV5-1 with TRBJ2-7; 10 bases are a match to TRBD1. This CDR3 comprises 17 residues. CDR1 SGHRS and CDR2 YFSETQ come from the germline V gene. Germline trimming cut 0 bases from V and 6 bases from J; bases unmatched to any gene: 12. CDR3 sequence reads: CASSLAVGGQGGGEQYF. The DNA of the CDR3 is TGCGCCAGCAGCTTGGCTGTGGGTGGACAGGGGGGAGGCGAGCAGTACTTC.

DNA for the CDR3: TGTGCCAGCAGCTCCGGGACAGGGGGCTCGGGAGAAGCTTTCTTT. Protein product: CASSSGTGGSGEAFF. The rearrangement links TRBV7-6 to TRBJ1-1, with 12 bases aligning to TRBD1. V gave up 4 bases and J gave up 8 bases; unmatched junction bases: 8. CDR1 SGHVS and CDR2 FNYEAQ come from the germline V gene. The CDR3 has 15 amino acids.

The chain carries TRBV7-9 and TRBJ2-7; possible D gene TRBD2, 6 bases. The CDR3 runs to 16 residues. Germline V gene data show CDR1 as SEHNR and CDR2 as FQNEAQ (reference sequence). V shed 5 bases and J shed 3 bases, with 20 bases lying between them. CDR3 loop: CASSRRDSNLHYEQYF. The CDR3 DNA reads as TGTGCCAGCAGCAGGCGGGACTCCAACCTTCACTACGAGCAGTACTTC.

V is TRBV3-1 (or the pseudogene TRBV3-2) and J is TRBJ2-1; TRBD2 agrees at 7 bases. CDR3 length: 12 residues. CDR1 and CDR2 (germline): LGHDT, YNNKEL (reference sequence). Trimming cost V 1 base and J 9 bases; bases outside gene matches: 0. Written as DNA, the CDR3 is TGTGCCAGCAGCCAAGGGGGGGGTGAGCAGTTCTTC. Amino acids: CASSQGGGEQFF.

This clone appeared once. V is TRBV28 and J is TRBJ1-1; unclear D gene. V was pared by 3 bases and J by 0 bases, with 8 bases between. CDR3 size: 14 residues. Germline lookup yields CDR1 MDHEN and CDR2 SYDVKM. The CDR3 sequence is CASSFGSLNTEAFF. The CDR3 nucleotides read TGTGCCAGCAGTTTCGGGTCGCTGAACACTGAAGCTTTCTTT.

The chain recombines TRBV7-9 with TRBJ1-5; D not certain. Trimming left V 1 base short and J 7 bases short, with 8 bases between. This CDR3 is built from 13 residues. Germline CDR1 and CDR2: SEHNR and FQNEAQ (reference sequence). Here the CDR3 DNA reads TGTGCCAGCAGCTTAGGAGATCGGCAGCCCCAGCATTTT. It codes for CASSLGDRQPQHF.

This sequence joins TRBV11-3 and TRBJ2-7; TRBD2 is a possible D gene (6 bases). CDR3 length: 17 amino acids. V was pared by 5 bases and J by 1 base, with 21 bases between. The germline V gene encodes CDR1 SGHNT and CDR2 YENEEA. Here the CDR3 DNA reads TGTGCCAGCAGCCCCCGGGGGTCCTGGGGTTCTTCCTACGAGCAGTACTTC. It is translated as CASSPRGSWGSSYEQYF. Based on the CDR3 plus reference TRBV11-3 and TRBJ2-7, the full variable domain is EAGVVQSPRYKIIEKKQPVAFWCNPISGHNTLYWYLQNLGQGPELLIRYENEEAVDDSQLPKDRFSAERLKGVDSTLKIQPAELGDSAVYLCASSPRGSWGSSYEQYFGPGTRLTVT.

A word on this clone: Relative to the germline gene, one junction end is altered; a read error may explain this. The rearrangement joins TRBV7-7 to TRBJ2-7; 9 bases align to TRBD1. The CDR3 extends over 13 amino acids. Per the germline V gene, CDR1 is SSHAT and CDR2 is FNYEAQ (reference sequence). CDR3 in DNA: TGTGCTAGCAGCCTGCGGACAGGGGACGAGCAGTACTTC. Translating it yields CASSLRTGDEQYF. The whole variable domain, remainder taken from reference TRBV7-7 and TRBJ2-7, is GAGVSQSPRYKVTKRGQDVTLRCDPISSHATLYWYQQALGQGPEFLTYFNYEAQPDKSGLPSDRFSAERPEGSISTLTIQRTEQRDSAMYRCASSLRTGDEQYFGPGTRLTVT.

The V gene is TRBV13, the J gene TRBJ2-2; 9 nucleotides agree with TRBD2. Germline CDR1 reads PRHDT; CDR2 reads FYEKMQ (reference sequence). The CDR3 is 16 residues long. With V trimmed by 5 bases and J by 4 bases, 8 bases remained unmatched. The CDR3 DNA is TGTGCCAGCAGCCGCGACCAAGCGGGGGGCACCGGGGAGCTGTTTTTT. Protein product: CASSRDQAGGTGELFF.

The chain joins TRBV11-2 to TRBJ1-6; 8 bases fit TRBD1. Germline values: CDR1 SGHAT, CDR2 FQNNGV. The CDR3 consists of 16 residues. The trim removed 1 base at V and 10 bases at J, leaving 9 bases unmatched. CDR3 nucleotide sequence: TGTGCCAGCAGCTTAGTAGGGACAGGCTCGGGATCACCCCTCCACTTT. It yields the protein CASSLVGTGSGSPLHF.

The chain couples TRBV7-2 to TRBJ2-1, with 12 bases matching TRBD2. The junction had 4 bases not matched to a gene; V was cut back by 5 bases and J by 8 bases. The CDR3 has 14 residues. Germline CDR1 SGHTA, CDR2 FQGNSA. CDR3 DNA sequence: TGTGCCAGCAGCCCGACTAGCGGGAGCTATGAGCAGTTCTTC. This sequence encodes CASSPTSGSYEQFF.

J is TRBJ2-7 and V is TRBV25-1, with TRBD1 matching over 9 bases. The germline gives CDR1 MGHDK, CDR2 SYGVNS. This CDR3 has 12 amino acids. V shed 11 bases, J shed 4 bases, and the junction held 6 bases outside the gene matches. DNA of the CDR3: TGTGCCGTAAGCGACAGGGGGTACGAGCAGTACTTC. This codes for CAVSDRGYEQYF.

The V call is TRBV10-3, the J call TRBJ2-2, with 7 bases identical to TRBD2. Germline loops: CDR1 ENHRY, CDR2 SYGVKD. CDR3 length: 13 residues. With 9 bases clipped from V and 5 bases from J, the junction kept 6 bases outside the gene matches. This chain's CDR3 is CAIRGEGTGELFF. DNA for the CDR3: TGTGCCATTCGGGGGGAAGGGACCGGGGAGCTGTTTTTT.

The gene calls are TRBV5-4 and TRBJ1-1; D call uncertain. Trimming removed 0 bases at V and 0 bases at J, with 9 bases between. The CDR3 loop spans 15 amino acids. Germline assignment: CDR1 SGHNT and CDR2 YYREEE (reference sequence). For the CDR3, the DNA is TGTGCCAGCAGCTTGGATTTAAGCATGAACACTGAAGCTTTCTTT. The encoded protein is CASSLDLSMNTEAFF.

V usage is TRBV10-3 and J usage is TRBJ1-1, with D unclear. V was shortened by 4 bases and J by 1 base, with 10 bases between the two germline ends. Germline values: CDR1 ENHRY, CDR2 SYGVKD. The CDR3 loop spans 14 amino acids. The DNA of the CDR3 is TGTGCCATCAGTGGAGAACGGGAGAACACTGAAGCTTTCTTT. Encoded protein: CAISGERENTEAFF.

This clone was counted once. This chain joins TRBV24-1 and TRBJ2-2, with 9 bases identical to TRBD2. This CDR3 has 17 residues. The V and J ends lost 0 bases and 6 bases, in that order; junction bases with no gene match: 7. Germline CDR1 and CDR2: KGHDR and SFDVKD. The CDR3 reads CATSDLGVAGDPGELFF. CDR3 in DNA: TGTGCCACCAGTGATTTGGGAGTAGCGGGAGATCCCGGGGAGCTGTTTTTT.